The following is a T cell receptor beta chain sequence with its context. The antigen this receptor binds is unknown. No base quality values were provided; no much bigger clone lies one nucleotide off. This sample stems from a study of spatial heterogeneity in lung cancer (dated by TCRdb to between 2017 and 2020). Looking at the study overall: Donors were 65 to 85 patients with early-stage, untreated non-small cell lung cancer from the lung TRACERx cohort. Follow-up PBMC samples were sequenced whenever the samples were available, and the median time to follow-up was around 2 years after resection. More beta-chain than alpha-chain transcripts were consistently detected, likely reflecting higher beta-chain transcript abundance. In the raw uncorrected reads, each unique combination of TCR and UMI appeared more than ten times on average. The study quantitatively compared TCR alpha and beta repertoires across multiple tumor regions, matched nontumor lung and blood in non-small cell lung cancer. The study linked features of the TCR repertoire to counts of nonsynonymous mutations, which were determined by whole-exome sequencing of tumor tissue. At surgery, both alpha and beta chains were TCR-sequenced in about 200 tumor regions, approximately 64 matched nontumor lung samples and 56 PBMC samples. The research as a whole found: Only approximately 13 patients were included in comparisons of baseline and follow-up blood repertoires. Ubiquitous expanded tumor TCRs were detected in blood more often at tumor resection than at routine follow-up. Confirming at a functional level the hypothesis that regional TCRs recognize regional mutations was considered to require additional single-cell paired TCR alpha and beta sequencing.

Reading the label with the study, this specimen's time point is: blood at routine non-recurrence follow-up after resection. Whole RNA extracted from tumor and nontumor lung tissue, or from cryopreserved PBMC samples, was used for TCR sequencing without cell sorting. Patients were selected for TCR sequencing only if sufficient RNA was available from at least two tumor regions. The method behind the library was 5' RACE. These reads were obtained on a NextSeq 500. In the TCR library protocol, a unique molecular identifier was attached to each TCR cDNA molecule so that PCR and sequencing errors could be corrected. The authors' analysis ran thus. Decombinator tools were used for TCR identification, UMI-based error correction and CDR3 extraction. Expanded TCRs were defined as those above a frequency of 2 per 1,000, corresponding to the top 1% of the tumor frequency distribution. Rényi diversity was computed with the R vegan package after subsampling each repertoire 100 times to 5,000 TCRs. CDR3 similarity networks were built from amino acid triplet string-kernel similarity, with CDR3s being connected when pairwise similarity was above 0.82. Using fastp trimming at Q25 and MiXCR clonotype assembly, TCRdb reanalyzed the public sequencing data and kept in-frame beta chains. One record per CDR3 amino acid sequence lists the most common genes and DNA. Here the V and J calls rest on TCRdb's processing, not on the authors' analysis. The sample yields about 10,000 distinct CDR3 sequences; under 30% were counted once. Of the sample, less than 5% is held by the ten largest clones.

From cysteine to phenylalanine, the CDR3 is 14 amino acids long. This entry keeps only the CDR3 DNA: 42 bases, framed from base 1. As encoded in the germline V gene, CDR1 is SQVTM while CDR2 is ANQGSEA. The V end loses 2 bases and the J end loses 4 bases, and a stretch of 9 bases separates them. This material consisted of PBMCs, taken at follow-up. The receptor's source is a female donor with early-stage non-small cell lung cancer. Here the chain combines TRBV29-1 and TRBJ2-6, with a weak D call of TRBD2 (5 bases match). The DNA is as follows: TGCAGCGTTGAAAGCGTAGCGGGGGCCAACGTCCTGACTTTC. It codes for CSVESVAGANVLTF.